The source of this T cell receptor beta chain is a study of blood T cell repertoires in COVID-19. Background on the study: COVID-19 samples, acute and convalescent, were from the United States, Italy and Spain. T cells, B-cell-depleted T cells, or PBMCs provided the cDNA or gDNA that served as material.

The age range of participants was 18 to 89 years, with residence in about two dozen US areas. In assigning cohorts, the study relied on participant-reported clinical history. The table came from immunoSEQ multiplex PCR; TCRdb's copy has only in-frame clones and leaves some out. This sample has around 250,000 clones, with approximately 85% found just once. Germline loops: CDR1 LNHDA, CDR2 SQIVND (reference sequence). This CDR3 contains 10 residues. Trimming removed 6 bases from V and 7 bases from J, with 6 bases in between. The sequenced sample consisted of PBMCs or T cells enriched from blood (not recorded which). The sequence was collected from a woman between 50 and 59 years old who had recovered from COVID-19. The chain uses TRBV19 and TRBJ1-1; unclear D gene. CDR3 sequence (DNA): TGTGCCAGTAGGCGTTTTGAAGCTTTCTTT. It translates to CASRRFEAFF.